This TCR beta chain comes out of a study of T cell responses to AZD1222 COVID-19 vaccine. Study-level background: Investigators merged groups given second doses at roughly 4 or roughly 12 weeks.

Study results and caveats: At 160-218 and 743-854, vaccine-associated CD4 TCRs were dominant, and they spanned spike. Unmutated variant regions reportedly attract nearly half of all spike-specific TCRs. At baseline, just five or six AZD1222 recipients tested seropositive.

As for this clone: Its antigen is currently unknown.

Assay used: immunoSEQ multiplex PCR; TCRdb lists only in-frame clones, some missing. The sample includes 40,000 to 45,000 clones, 80% of them seen just once. The input for sequencing was peripheral blood, taken on day 0 of AZD1222 vaccination. The sequence was obtained from an adult in good health.

The CDR3 reads CASSQEVGTQANSPLHF. CDR3 DNA sequence: TGTGCCAGCAGCCAAGAGGTCGGGACGCAAGCTAATTCACCCCTCCACTTT. The chain combines TRBV3-1 (or the pseudogene TRBV3-2) with TRBJ1-6, with a weak D call TRBD1 (5 bases). V was cut by 0 bases and J by 6 bases, with 15 bases left in between. This CDR3 comprises 17 residues. Germline CDR1 reads LGHDT; CDR2 reads YNNKEL (reference sequence).